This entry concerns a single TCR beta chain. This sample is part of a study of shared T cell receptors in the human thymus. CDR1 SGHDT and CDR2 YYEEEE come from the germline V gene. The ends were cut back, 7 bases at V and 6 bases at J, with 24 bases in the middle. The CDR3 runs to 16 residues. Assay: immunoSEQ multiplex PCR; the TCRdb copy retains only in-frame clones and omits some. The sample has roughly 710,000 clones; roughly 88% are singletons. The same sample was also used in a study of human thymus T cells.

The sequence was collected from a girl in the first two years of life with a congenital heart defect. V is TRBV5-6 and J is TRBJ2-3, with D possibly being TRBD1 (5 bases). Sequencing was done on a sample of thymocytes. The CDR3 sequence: CASGITQGGLLDTQYF. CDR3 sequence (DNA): TGTGCCAGCGGAATAACCCAGGGTGGCCTTCTGGATACGCAGTATTTT. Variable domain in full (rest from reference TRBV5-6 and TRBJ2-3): DAGVTQSPTHLIKTRGQQVTLRCSPKSGHDTVSWYQQALGQGPQFIFQYYEEEERQRGNFPDRFSGHQFPNYSSELNVNALLLGDSALYLCASGITQGGLLDTQYFGPGTRLTVL.